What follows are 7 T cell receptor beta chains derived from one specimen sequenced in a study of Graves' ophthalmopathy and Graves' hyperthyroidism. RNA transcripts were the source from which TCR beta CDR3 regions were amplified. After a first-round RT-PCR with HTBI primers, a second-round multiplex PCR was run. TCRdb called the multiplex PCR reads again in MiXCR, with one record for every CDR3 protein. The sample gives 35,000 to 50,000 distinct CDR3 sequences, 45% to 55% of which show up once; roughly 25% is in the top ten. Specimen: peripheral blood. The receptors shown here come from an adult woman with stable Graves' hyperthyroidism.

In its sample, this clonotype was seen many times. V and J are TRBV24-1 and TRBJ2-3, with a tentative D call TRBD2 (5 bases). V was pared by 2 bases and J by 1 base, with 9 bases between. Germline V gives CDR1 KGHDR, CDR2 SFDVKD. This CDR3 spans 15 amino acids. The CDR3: CATSDSRERTDTQYF. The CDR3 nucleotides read TGTGCCACCAGTGATTCGAGGGAACGCACAGATACGCAGTATTTT.

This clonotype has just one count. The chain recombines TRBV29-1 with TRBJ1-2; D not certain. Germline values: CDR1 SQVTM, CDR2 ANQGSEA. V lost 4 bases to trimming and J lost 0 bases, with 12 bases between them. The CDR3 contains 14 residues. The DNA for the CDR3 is TGCAGCGTTGGCCAAGCCCAGGCTAACTATGGCTACACCTTC. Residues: CSVGQAQANYGYTF.

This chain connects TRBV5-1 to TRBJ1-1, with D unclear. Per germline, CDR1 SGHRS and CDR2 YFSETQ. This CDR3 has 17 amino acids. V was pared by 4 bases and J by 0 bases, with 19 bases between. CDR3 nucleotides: TGCGCCAGCAGCCGGGCCGAGGCCCCGAGCCTGAACACTGAAGCTTTCTTT. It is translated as CASSRAEAPSLNTEAFF.

Here the CDR3 reads CASSQGAHNEKLFF. The CDR3 nucleotides read TGTGCCAGCAGTCAGGGGGCTCATAACGAAAAACTGTTTTTT. The chain links TRBV12-3 or TRBV12-4 to TRBJ1-4; 8 bases align to TRBD1. Losses at the gene ends were 5 bases for V and 8 bases for J; bases not matched to a gene: 7. The CDR3 covers 14 residues.

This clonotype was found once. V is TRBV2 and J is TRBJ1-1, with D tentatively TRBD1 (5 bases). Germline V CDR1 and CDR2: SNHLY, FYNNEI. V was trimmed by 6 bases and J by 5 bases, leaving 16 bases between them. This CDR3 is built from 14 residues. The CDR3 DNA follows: TGTGCCAGCAGCGGGACCGTAGTAAGGACTGAAGCTTTCTTT. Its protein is CASSGTVVRTEAFF.

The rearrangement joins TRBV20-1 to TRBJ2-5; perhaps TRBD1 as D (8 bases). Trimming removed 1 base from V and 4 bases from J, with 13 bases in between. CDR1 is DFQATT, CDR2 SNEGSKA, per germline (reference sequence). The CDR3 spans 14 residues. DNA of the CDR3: TGCAGTGCTAGAGGGACAGGGAGGGCAGAGACCCAGTACTTC. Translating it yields CSARGTGRAETQYF.

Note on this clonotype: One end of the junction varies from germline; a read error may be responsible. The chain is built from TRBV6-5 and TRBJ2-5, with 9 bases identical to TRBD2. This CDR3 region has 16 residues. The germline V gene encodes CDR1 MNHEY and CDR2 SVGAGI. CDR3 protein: CTSGRQLAGNQETQYF. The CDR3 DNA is TGTACCAGCGGGCGACAACTAGCGGGCAATCAAGAGACCCAGTACTTC.